This TCR beta chain was observed in a study of early T cells in non-severe SARS-CoV-2 infection. On the study more broadly: Sequencing used unsorted whole-blood bulk RNA, so chains lack pairing.

Study-wide results and caveats: Using VDJdb, the matching emphasized anti-spike CD8 responses while missing private and CD4 specificities.

This clonotype was seen many times. Antigen unknown. Tagging with unique molecular identifiers was applied to individual cDNA molecules. TCRdb fed the 5' RACE reads into MiXCR, producing one record per CDR3 protein. The table shows over 90,000 distinct CDR3 sequences, with 9.5% to 15% occurring only once. V was clipped by 3 bases and J by 0 bases, with 14 bases between them. The CDR3 runs 15 residues. Germline-derived CDR1 and CDR2 are DFQATT and SNEGSKA (reference sequence). This TCR derives from an adult who was a healthcare worker with PCR-confirmed SARS-CoV-2 infection or an uninfected control (not recorded which). The V gene is TRBV20-1, the J gene TRBJ1-1; the D gene is possibly TRBD1 (5 bases). Here the sequenced sample was whole blood, taken at baseline. The CDR3: CSASTWAGMNTEAFF. The CDR3, as DNA: TGCAGTGCTAGTACTTGGGCAGGGATGAACACTGAAGCTTTCTTT.